Sequencing of this T cell receptor (beta chain) was carried out in a study of molecular identifiers for immune sequencing clone quantification. TCRdb reprocessed the PCR reads via MiXCR and lists one record per CDR3 protein. The repertoire holds approximately 320,000 distinct CDR3 sequences, with roughly 24% as singletons. Concerning this clonotype itself: The antigen is not known.

Trimming stripped 4 bases from V and 0 bases from J, with 9 bases between. Germline CDR1 SNHLY, CDR2 FYNNEI. CDR3 length equals 14 residues. Study-wide points: Underestimated sizes of highly expanded clones could result from identical TCR molecules that share a barcode.

Sequenced sample: naive CD8+ T cells from blood, with Jurkat cell RNA spiked in. Subset defined: FACS-sorted CD8+CD4-CCR7+CD45RA+ naive T cells. The clonotype comes from a human donor in good health. Some libraries in this study had Jurkat cell RNA spiked in. The chain combines TRBV2 with TRBJ1-1; D might be TRBD1 (6 bases). The CDR3 region is CASSGDMMNTEAFF. The CDR3 region has the DNA TGTGCCAGCAGTGGGGACATGATGAACACTGAAGCTTTCTTT.